These 15 T cell receptor beta chains originate from one sample sequenced in a study of CD8+ T cells in alopecia areata. As the sequencing template, cDNA was produced by extracting RNA and reverse transcribing it. Here immunoSEQ multiplex PCR was the method, and the copy in TCRdb shows in-frame clones only, minus some. The sample has about 180,000 clones; more than 60% are singletons. The sample here was CD4+ T cells sorted from blood, taken at week 0. These receptor sequences come from a human donor with alopecia areata.

This clone was found a few times. V and J are TRBV7-2 and TRBJ1-5; 7 nucleotides agree with TRBD1. Germline CDR1 and CDR2: SGHTA and FQGNSA. J gave up 0 bases and V 5 bases, and 1 base lay outside the gene matches. The CDR3 is made up of 14 amino acids. CDR3 protein: CASSGQDSNQPQHF. CDR3 nucleotides: TGTGCCAGCAGCGGACAGGATAGCAATCAGCCCCAGCATTTT.

This sequence joins TRBV27 and TRBJ1-5; 8 nucleotides align to TRBD1. V lost 6 bases, J lost 5 bases, and 6 bases stayed unmatched. This CDR3 has 14 amino acids. CDR1 MNHEY and CDR2 SMNVEV come from the germline V gene (reference sequence). For the CDR3, the DNA is TGTGCCAGCAGCCCAGACAGGGGTGATCAGCCCCAGCATTTT. Translated: CASSPDRGDQPQHF.

This clone was found once. V is TRBV6-6 and J is TRBJ2-5; 8 bases are shared with TRBD1. V was clipped by 6 bases and J by 11 bases; unmatched bases: 14. CDR1 and CDR2 from the germline V gene are MNHNY and SVGAGI (reference sequence). The CDR3 spans 14 residues. This chain's CDR3 is CASSPNRGIGEQYF. The DNA for the CDR3 is TGTGCCAGCAGCCCAAACAGGGGGATAGGAGAGCAGTACTTC.

The chain combines TRBV9 with TRBJ2-1; 9 bases fit TRBD2. The length of the CDR3 is 15 residues. Looked up from germline, CDR1 is SGDLS and CDR2 is YYNGEE. Trimming cost V 3 bases and J 8 bases; bases outside gene matches: 9. CDR3 sequence reads: CASSARGGGADEQFF. The CDR3 region has the DNA TGTGCCAGCAGCGCCCGGGGCGGGGGGGCCGATGAGCAGTTCTTC.

J is TRBJ2-1 and V is TRBV13, with 8 bases matching TRBD2. The CDR3 spans 16 residues. CDR1 is PRHDT, CDR2 FYEKMQ, per germline (reference sequence). With V trimmed by 4 bases and J by 6 bases, 11 bases remained unmatched. The CDR3 region is CASSSPTGLVSNEQFF. The CDR3 DNA reads TGTGCCAGCAGCTCACCAACGGGACTAGTCTCCAATGAGCAGTTCTTC.

This clone was seen a few times. The J gene is TRBJ1-3, the V gene TRBV4-3; D gene ambiguous. The germline CDR1 and CDR2 sequences are LGHNA and YSLEER. Trimming left V 0 bases short and J 0 bases short, with 3 bases between. The CDR3 extends over 14 amino acids. CDR3 in amino acids: CASSQDNSGNTIYF. CDR3 coding DNA: TGCGCCAGCAGCCAAGACAACTCTGGAAACACCATATATTTT.

The V and J genes are TRBV6-1 and TRBJ2-7, with D perhaps given as TRBD1 or TRBD2 (7 bases each). CDR3 length equals 14 residues. Germline V gene lookup returns CDR1 MNHNS and CDR2 SASEGT. V was clipped by 3 bases and J by 7 bases, with 16 bases between them. The CDR3 DNA sequence: TGTGCCAGCAGTGAGGGAGGGACAGCAAGTGAGCAGTACTTC. Protein sequence: CASSEGGTASEQYF.

This clone was observed a single time. The chain employs TRBV27 and TRBJ2-2; TRBD1 matches 9 bases. The CDR3 totals 17 residues. J gave up 6 bases and V 6 bases, and 14 bases lay outside the gene matches. Germline V lookup: CDR1 MNHEY, CDR2 SMNVEV (reference sequence). CDR3 region: CASRRVAGTGNAGELFF. DNA of the CDR3: TGTGCCAGCAGACGAGTGGCCGGGACAGGGAATGCCGGGGAGCTGTTTTTT.

This clone was seen repeatedly, ten times or more. The rearrangement uses TRBV2 and TRBJ2-5; 8 bases map to TRBD1. The V gene end was trimmed by 8 bases and the J gene end by 3 bases; junction bases not matched to a gene: 5. CDR3 length equals 13 residues. CDR1 and CDR2 from the germline V gene are SNHLY and FYNNEI. The CDR3, as DNA: TGTGCCAGCGTTGCGACAGGGGAAGAGACCCAGTACTTC. It specifies CASVATGEETQYF.

The rearrangement joins TRBV6-5 to TRBJ2-3; 8 nucleotides match TRBD2. This CDR3 comprises 16 residues. The germline gives CDR1 MNHEY, CDR2 SVGAGI. The J segment lost 3 bases and the V segment lost 4 bases, leaving 9 bases of the junction unmatched. CDR3 sequence: CASSSFFGGGTDTQYF. Written as DNA, the CDR3 is TGTGCCAGCAGTTCTTTTTTTGGCGGGGGGACAGATACGCAGTATTTT.

The sample holds a few counts of this clone. The V and J genes are TRBV10-3 and TRBJ2-5; TRBD2 agrees at 8 bases. The V and J ends lost 5 bases and 5 bases, in that order; junction bases with no gene match: 7. This CDR3 is built from 14 residues. Germline CDR1 and CDR2: ENHRY and SYGVKD. The CDR3 nucleotides read TGTGCCATCAGTCGGGGGGGAAACGTGGAGACCCAGTACTTC. Encoded protein: CAISRGGNVETQYF.

This clone was observed a few times. This specimen includes other DNA sequences encoding the same CDR3. The chain links TRBV7-2 to TRBJ1-5, with a weak D call TRBD1 (6 bases). CDR3 length: 14 amino acids. The germline V gene has CDR1 SGHTA and CDR2 FQGNSA. The V end was cut by 2 bases, the J end by 2 bases, with 7 bases between. CDR3 amino acids: CASSLSGGNQPQHF. The CDR3, as DNA: TGTGCCAGCAGCTTATCAGGGGGCAATCAGCCCCAGCATTTT.

V gene TRBV4-3 combines with J gene TRBJ2-6; D gene ambiguous. This CDR3 is 16 amino acids long. The V end was cut by 3 bases, the J end by 1 base, with 10 bases between. Germline values: CDR1 LGHNA, CDR2 YSLEER. In DNA, the CDR3 is TGCGCCAGCAGCCATCTAGTGGTATCTGGGGCCAACGTCCTGACTTTC. Translating gives CASSHLVVSGANVLTF.

The chain recombines TRBV30 with TRBJ2-7, with 10 bases fitting TRBD1. Losses at the gene ends were 1 base for V and 5 bases for J; bases not matched to a gene: 8. The CDR3 length is 15 residues. Germline V gene lookup returns CDR1 GTSNPN and CDR2 SVGIG (reference sequence). CDR3 sequence (DNA): TGTGCCTGGAGTGACTCGGGACAGGGGAGCCACGAGCAGTACTTC. Translated, it gives CAWSDSGQGSHEQYF. The full variable domain, rest sourced from reference TRBV30 and TRBJ2-7, is SQTIHQWPATLVQPVGSPLSLECTVEGTSNPNLYWYRQAAGRGLQLLFYSVGIGQISSEVPQNLSASRPQDRQFILSSKKLLLSDSGFYLCAWSDSGQGSHEQYFGPGTRLTVT.

This clone appeared once. The CDR3 loop reads CASSADKRLYEQYF. DNA of the CDR3: TGTGCCAGCAGCGCCGACAAGCGACTTTACGAGCAGTACTTC. The chain couples TRBV11-2 to TRBJ2-7; D gene uncertain. V lost 5 bases and J 4 bases, leaving 15 bases between the germline ends. This CDR3 is 14 amino acids long. Germline V lookup: CDR1 SGHAT, CDR2 FQNNGV.